Listed below are T cell receptor beta chains from one sample, sequenced in a study of control samples from healthy donors and cancer patients. The table came from immunoSEQ multiplex PCR; TCRdb's copy has only in-frame clones and leaves some out. The sample has 100,000 to 150,000 clones, roughly 84% seen once. The source material was blood. The receptor set was obtained from a man in his forties or fifties in good health. CDR3s include the opening cysteine and the closing phenylalanine or tryptophan. Fields, in order: J gene, V gene, D gene, clone size, CDR3 protein, CDR3 DNA. D genes are given only for firm matches. The size entry is marked missing in some rows and otherwise reads once, few, many or a size class.

J gene: TRBJ2-3
V gene: TRBV6-5
D gene: TRBD1
clone size: NA
CDR3 protein: CASSYGTGHSDTQYF
CDR3 DNA: TGTGCCAGCAGTTACGGGACAGGGCATTCAGATACGCAGTATTTT

J gene: TRBJ1-2
V gene: TRBV6-4
D gene: NA
clone size: NA
CDR3 protein: CASSDALLPLYGYTF
CDR3 DNA: TGTGCCAGCAGTGATGCGCTATTACCCCTCTATGGCTACACCTTC

J gene: TRBJ2-7
V gene: TRBV7-2
D gene: NA
clone size: NA
CDR3 protein: CASSLGSGGGEQYF
CDR3 DNA: TGTGCCAGCAGCTTAGGGTCGGGGGGCGGCGAGCAGTACTTC

J gene: TRBJ2-7
V gene: TRBV11-3
D gene: NA
clone size: NA
CDR3 protein: CASSLDPYEQYF
CDR3 DNA: TGTGCCAGCAGCTTAGATCCCTACGAGCAGTACTTC

J gene: TRBJ2-3
V gene: TRBV6-4
D gene: NA
clone size: NA
CDR3 protein: CASSEYDSLTYTDTQYF
CDR3 DNA: TGTGCCAGCAGTGAATACGACAGCCTTACGTACACAGATACGCAGTATTTT

J gene: TRBJ2-7
V gene: TRBV15
D gene: TRBD1
clone size: NA
CDR3 protein: CATSINRGVYEQYF
CDR3 DNA: TGTGCCACCAGCATAAACAGGGGCGTTTACGAGCAGTACTTC

J gene: TRBJ2-7
V gene: TRBV7-2
D gene: TRBD1
clone size: NA
CDR3 protein: CASSSDRGRVAEQYF
CDR3 DNA: TGTGCCAGCAGCTCGGACAGGGGGCGAGTAGCCGAGCAGTACTTC

J gene: TRBJ1-5
V gene: TRBV19
D gene: NA
clone size: NA
CDR3 protein: CASSTLQARLGNQPQHF
CDR3 DNA: TGTGCCAGTAGTACCCTACAGGCAAGATTGGGGAATCAGCCCCAGCATTTT

J gene: TRBJ2-3
V gene: TRBV19
D gene: NA
clone size: NA
CDR3 protein: CASTHEGKRTDTQYF
CDR3 DNA: TGTGCCAGTACCCACGAGGGGAAGAGGACAGATACGCAGTATTTT

J gene: TRBJ2-1
V gene: TRBV7-6
D gene: NA
clone size: NA
CDR3 protein: CASSLIVTPGASYNEQFF
CDR3 DNA: TGTGCCAGCAGCTTAATAGTGACTCCGGGGGCATCCTACAATGAGCAGTTCTTC

J gene: TRBJ2-7
V gene: TRBV5-4
D gene: TRBD2
clone size: many
CDR3 protein: CASRRAGGSYEQYF
CDR3 DNA: TGTGCCAGCAGGAGAGCGGGGGGCTCCTACGAGCAGTACTTC

J gene: TRBJ2-7
V gene: TRBV2
D gene: NA
clone size: once
CDR3 protein: CASSEVGYEQYF
CDR3 DNA: TGTGCCAGCAGTGAGGTTGGGTACGAGCAGTACTTC

J gene: TRBJ2-1
V gene: TRBV7-2
D gene: TRBD2
clone size: NA
CDR3 protein: CASSLQTGLAVHNEQFF
CDR3 DNA: TGTGCCAGCAGCCTCCAAACGGGACTAGCGGTTCACAATGAGCAGTTCTTC

J gene: TRBJ2-2
V gene: TRBV19
D gene: NA
clone size: NA
CDR3 protein: CASTTAQGTGELFF
CDR3 DNA: TGTGCCAGTACCACCGCGCAGGGCACCGGGGAGCTGTTTTTT

J gene: TRBJ1-5
V gene: TRBV7-2
D gene: NA
clone size: NA
CDR3 protein: CASSPQGYSNQPQHF
CDR3 DNA: TGTGCCAGCAGCCCTCAGGGTTATAGCAATCAGCCCCAGCATTTT

J gene: TRBJ2-7
V gene: TRBV2
D gene: TRBD2
clone size: NA
CDR3 protein: CASSEGAGGRAYEQYF
CDR3 DNA: TGTGCCAGCAGTGAAGGAGCGGGGGGGAGAGCCTACGAGCAGTACTTC

J gene: TRBJ2-4
V gene: TRBV5-5
D gene: TRBD2
clone size: NA
CDR3 protein: CASSLGNPGGSKNIQYF
CDR3 DNA: TGTGCCAGCAGCTTAGGGAACCCGGGGGGGTCCAAAAACATTCAGTACTTC

J gene: TRBJ2-7
V gene: TRBV7-2
D gene: NA
clone size: NA
CDR3 protein: CASSRMGAWEQYF
CDR3 DNA: TGTGCCAGCAGCCGAATGGGGGCCTGGGAGCAGTACTTC

J gene: TRBJ2-3
V gene: TRBV3-1/TRBV3-2
D gene: NA
clone size: NA
CDR3 protein: CASSHGRGVRGDTQYF
CDR3 DNA: TGTGCCAGCAGCCACGGAAGAGGGGTTAGAGGAGATACGCAGTATTTT

J gene: TRBJ1-6
V gene: TRBV7-2
D gene: TRBD1
clone size: NA
CDR3 protein: CASSLVLTGNSPLHF
CDR3 DNA: TGTGCCAGCAGCTTAGTTCTGACAGGGAATTCACCCCTCCACTTT

J gene: TRBJ2-2
V gene: TRBV29-1
D gene: TRBD1
clone size: once
CDR3 protein: CSVLGTGGSTGELFF
CDR3 DNA: TGCAGCGTTCTGGGGACAGGGGGCAGCACCGGGGAGCTGTTTTTT

J gene: TRBJ1-2
V gene: TRBV25-1
D gene: NA
clone size: NA
CDR3 protein: CASSESPLARTF
CDR3 DNA: TGTGCCAGCAGTGAATCTCCGTTGGCTAGGACCTTC

J gene: TRBJ1-1
V gene: TRBV21-1
D gene: NA
clone size: NA
CDR3 protein: CASSQPGQGANTEAFF
CDR3 DNA: TGTGCCAGCAGCCAACCGGGACAGGGGGCAAACACTGAAGCTTTCTTT